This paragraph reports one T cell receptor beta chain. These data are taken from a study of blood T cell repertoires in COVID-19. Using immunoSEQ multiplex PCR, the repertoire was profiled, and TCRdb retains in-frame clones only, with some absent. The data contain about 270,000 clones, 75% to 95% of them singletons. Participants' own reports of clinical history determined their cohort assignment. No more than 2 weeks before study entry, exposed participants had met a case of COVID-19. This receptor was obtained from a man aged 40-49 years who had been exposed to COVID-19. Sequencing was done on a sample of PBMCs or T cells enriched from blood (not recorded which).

The CDR3 loop is CSVEAPRDRGRGGYTF. The DNA for the CDR3 is TGCAGCGTTGAAGCCCCCAGGGACAGGGGGCGAGGTGGCTACACCTTC. J is TRBJ1-2 and V is TRBV29-1; 12 nucleotides agree with TRBD1. The CDR3 runs 16 residues. CDR1 SQVTM and CDR2 ANQGSEA come from the germline V gene. V was pared by 1 base and J by 7 bases, with 10 bases of the junction left unmatched.